Shown below are 28 T cell receptor beta chains from a single sample sequenced in a study of T cells in localized non-small cell lung cancer. TCRdb's table, derived via immunoSEQ multiplex PCR, lists solely in-frame clones and lacks some. Among roughly 21,000 clones, over 75% were seen once, and the ten largest hold under 30%. The source was peripheral blood mononuclear cells, collected before any cancer treatment. These receptor sequences come from a male donor at least 60 years old with stage II lung adenocarcinoma.

On this clone itself: Other DNA sequences in this specimen translate into the identical CDR3. J is TRBJ2-6 and V is TRBV27; D not resolved. The CDR3 contains 15 residues. Germline CDR1 reads MNHEY; CDR2 reads SMNVEV (reference sequence). The ends were cut back, 2 bases at V and 5 bases at J, with 10 bases in the middle. The CDR3 DNA is TGTGCCAGCAGTTTAGGTGGAAGTAGGGCCAACGTCCTGACTTTC. Its translation is CASSLGGSRANVLTF.

This clone appeared a few times. This rearrangement joins TRBV7-9 to TRBJ2-1; possible D gene TRBD2, 6 bases. The CDR3 spans 14 residues. Looked up from germline, CDR1 is SEHNR and CDR2 is FQNEAQ (reference sequence). Trimming stripped 1 base from V and 6 bases from J, with 10 bases between. CDR3 DNA: TGTGCCAGCAGCTTAGGCATAGCGGCCAATGAGCAGTTCTTC. Its translation: CASSLGIAANEQFF.

The chain recombines TRBV2 with TRBJ2-7; a possible D gene is TRBD1 (7 bases). Germline V gene lookup returns CDR1 SNHLY and CDR2 FYNNEI. The CDR3 length is 21 residues. Trimming removed 2 bases from V and 3 bases from J, with 32 bases in between. CDR3 in amino acids: CASSETNHPDLGGQSYYEQYF. CDR3 coding DNA: TGTGCCAGCAGTGAAACAAATCACCCTGACCTGGGGGGACAGTCATACTACGAGCAGTACTTC.

The rearrangement uses TRBV11-3 and TRBJ1-1; 8 bases match TRBD1. J gave up 4 bases and V 3 bases, and 4 bases lay outside the gene matches. CDR1 is SGHNT, CDR2 YENEEA, per germline. The CDR3 extends over 14 amino acids. The CDR3 DNA follows: TGTGCCAGCAGCTTGTCAGGGGGCGGCACTGAAGCTTTCTTT. Protein sequence: CASSLSGGGTEAFF. The entire variable domain, with the rest obtained from reference TRBV11-3 and TRBJ1-1, is as follows: EAGVVQSPRYKIIEKKQPVAFWCNPISGHNTLYWYLQNLGQGPELLIRYENEEAVDDSQLPKDRFSAERLKGVDSTLKIQPAELGDSAVYLCASSLSGGGTEAFFGQGTRLTVV.

The chain has TRBV2 and TRBJ2-3; D possibly corresponds to TRBD2 (5 bases). V dropped 8 bases and J dropped 2 bases, with 17 bases sitting between them. This CDR3 has 15 residues. Germline V gives CDR1 SNHLY, CDR2 FYNNEI. The CDR3 loop reads CASQPTVLATDTQYF. The CDR3 nucleotides read TGTGCCAGCCAACCCACCGTGCTAGCCACAGATACGCAGTATTTT.

A single count supports this clone. The gene calls are TRBV25-1 and TRBJ2-6; D uncertain. Germline-derived CDR1 and CDR2 are MGHDK and SYGVNS. The germline V and J ends were trimmed by 3 bases and 3 bases, with 9 bases remaining between them. The CDR3 contains 15 residues. CDR3 nucleotide sequence: TGTGCCAGCAGTGACATTAGGGATGGGGCCAACGTCCTGACTTTC. This sequence encodes CASSDIRDGANVLTF.

The V call is TRBV28, the J call TRBJ2-7; 10 nucleotides agree with TRBD2. The V gene end was trimmed by 6 bases and the J gene end by 0 bases; junction bases not matched to a gene: 2. The V gene's germline CDR1 is MDHEN and CDR2 SYDVKM. The CDR3 runs 14 residues. The CDR3 reads CASRKREGSYEQYF. For the CDR3, the DNA is TGTGCCAGCAGGAAGCGGGAGGGCTCCTACGAGCAGTACTTC. Based on the CDR3 plus reference TRBV28 and TRBJ2-7, the full variable domain is DVKVTQSSRYLVKRTGEKVFLECVQDMDHENMFWYRQDPGLGLRLIYFSYDVKMKEKGDIPEGYSVSREKKERFSLILESASTNQTSMYLCASRKREGSYEQYFGPGTRLTVT.

This clone has just one count. The chain links TRBV6-6 to TRBJ2-1; 10 bases line up with TRBD2. This CDR3 is built from 14 residues. Trimming cost V 6 bases and J 7 bases; bases outside gene matches: 6. In germline, CDR1 is MNHNY, CDR2 SVGAGI (reference sequence). CDR3: CASSVSSGRNEQFF. DNA of the CDR3: TGTGCCAGCAGCGTTAGTAGCGGGAGGAATGAGCAGTTCTTC.

J is TRBJ1-1 and V is TRBV9, with a weak D call TRBD1 (6 bases). The CDR3 extends over 16 amino acids. Germline CDR1 is SGDLS and CDR2 is YYNGEE. V was clipped by 4 bases and J by 1 base, with 17 bases between them. CDR3 sequence: CASSPQGGQANTEAFF. Here the CDR3 DNA reads TGTGCCAGCAGCCCTCAAGGGGGGCAGGCGAACACTGAAGCTTTCTTT.

This chain uses TRBV5-1 with TRBJ2-1; the D call may be TRBD1 or TRBD2 (6 bases each). V gave up 4 bases and J gave up 5 bases, with 13 bases separating them. CDR1 and CDR2 (germline): SGHRS, YFSETQ. The CDR3 is 14 residues long. Here the CDR3 DNA reads TGCGCCAGCAGCCTCTCGGGGGCTAACAATGAGCAGTTCTTC. Translated, it gives CASSLSGANNEQFF. Full variable domain (remainder filled in from reference TRBV5-1 and TRBJ2-1): KAGVTQTPRYLIKTRGQQVTLSCSPISGHRSVSWYQQTPGQGLQFLFEYFSETQRNKGNFPGRFSGRQFSNSRSEMNVSTLELGDSALYLCASSLSGANNEQFFGPGTRLTVL.

The CDR3 region has the DNA TGCGCCAGCAGTCCCGGACAGTCCAAAAACATTCAGTACTTC. Protein product: CASSPGQSKNIQYF. This rearrangement joins TRBV10-1 to TRBJ2-4; D may be TRBD1 (6 bases). Germline CDR1 reads WNHNN; CDR2 reads SYGVQD (reference sequence). V was cut by 5 bases and J by 2 bases, with 10 bases left in between. The CDR3 is 14 amino acids.

This chain links TRBV29-1 with TRBJ2-2, with D maybe TRBD2 (6 bases). The V end was cut by 5 bases, the J end by 2 bases, with 12 bases between. CDR3 size: 14 residues. Looked up from germline, CDR1 is SQVTM and CDR2 is ANQGSEA. CDR3: CSVLAYSNTGELFF. The CDR3, as DNA: TGCAGCGTTCTAGCGTATTCAAACACCGGGGAGCTGTTTTTT.

The V gene is TRBV11-1, the J gene TRBJ2-7; 10 bases fit TRBD2. Germline trimming cut 2 bases from V and 7 bases from J; bases unmatched to any gene: 8. The CDR3 is made up of 15 amino acids. From germline, CDR1 is SGHAT and CDR2 FQDESV (reference sequence). CDR3 in DNA: TGTGCCAGCAGCTTAATAAGCGGGAGGGCCTGGGAGCAGTACTTC. Protein sequence: CASSLISGRAWEQYF. The variable domain in full, completed from reference TRBV11-1 and TRBJ2-7, reads EAEVAQSPRYKITEKSQAVAFWCDPISGHATLYWYRQILGQGPELLVQFQDESVVDDSQLPKDRFSAERLKGVDSTLKIQPAELGDSAMYLCASSLISGRAWEQYFGPGTRLTVT.

The chain combines TRBV6-5 with TRBJ2-7; 7 bases align to TRBD1. Germline assignment: CDR1 MNHEY and CDR2 SVGAGI. This CDR3 region has 15 residues. V was pared by 5 bases and J by 3 bases, with 10 bases of the junction left unmatched. CDR3 in DNA: TGTGCCAGCAGTCGGGACAGCCAAACCATCTACGAGCAGTACTTC. This sequence encodes CASSRDSQTIYEQYF.

This chain connects TRBV5-1 to TRBJ2-3, with a possible D match to TRBD2 (5 bases). Trimming stripped 0 bases from V and 0 bases from J, with 8 bases between. This CDR3 has 15 amino acids. Germline lookup yields CDR1 SGHRS and CDR2 YFSETQ. The CDR3 DNA reads as TGCGCCAGCAGCTTGGCGGGAATTAGCACAGATACGCAGTATTTT. This encodes CASSLAGISTDTQYF. The full variable domain, its missing parts supplied by reference TRBV5-1 and TRBJ2-3, is KAGVTQTPRYLIKTRGQQVTLSCSPISGHRSVSWYQQTPGQGLQFLFEYFSETQRNKGNFPGRFSGRQFSNSRSEMNVSTLELGDSALYLCASSLAGISTDTQYFGPGTRLTVL.

Only one count was recorded for this clone. The chain uses TRBV19 and TRBJ2-1, with TRBD2 matching over 14 bases. The CDR3 is 14 amino acids. The trim removed 4 bases at V and 8 bases at J, leaving 1 base unmatched. The V gene's germline CDR1 is LNHDA and CDR2 SQIVND (reference sequence). For the CDR3, the DNA is TGTGCCAGTAGTAGGACTAGCGGGGGGCATGAGCAGTTCTTC. Its protein is CASSRTSGGHEQFF.

V usage is TRBV6-5 and J usage is TRBJ2-5, with no clear D. CDR1 and CDR2 (germline): MNHEY, SVGAGI. The V and J ends lost 2 bases and 4 bases respectively, with 5 bases between them. CDR3 length equals 12 residues. The CDR3 DNA is TGTGCCAGCAGTTACAGGCGAGAGACCCAGTACTTC. Translating it yields CASSYRRETQYF.

This clone has more than one count but fewer than ten. The chain is built from TRBV2 and TRBJ1-6; D not resolved. The V gene's germline CDR1 is SNHLY and CDR2 FYNNEI. This CDR3 has 14 amino acids. The V gene lost 1 base and the J gene lost 5 bases, with 6 bases spanning the gap. The CDR3 DNA is TGTGCCAGCAGTGAAGTTGGGGATAATTCACCCCTCCACTTT. It is translated as CASSEVGDNSPLHF.

The chain employs TRBV6-1 and TRBJ2-1; D is perhaps TRBD1 (7 bases). Looked up from germline, CDR1 is MNHNS and CDR2 is SASEGT. V was cut by 2 bases and J by 2 bases, with 10 bases left in between. This CDR3 is built from 15 residues. DNA for the CDR3: TGTGCCAGCAGTGAACAGGGGGGAGCCTACAATGAGCAGTTCTTC. The encoded protein is CASSEQGGAYNEQFF.

This clone was detected once. The rearrangement joins TRBV11-2 to TRBJ1-4, with unresolved D. The CDR3 covers 12 residues. Germline V gene data show CDR1 as SGHAT and CDR2 as FQNNGV. Trimming cost V 5 bases and J 8 bases, with 9 bases left between them. The CDR3, as DNA: TGTGCCAGCAGCGCCATGCGCGAAAAACTGTTTTTT. Protein sequence: CASSAMREKLFF.

This clone occurred once. CDR3: CASSVVEGWNTEAFF. The DNA for the CDR3 is TGTGCCAGCAGCGTAGTTGAGGGCTGGAACACTGAAGCTTTCTTT. The chain links TRBV9 to TRBJ1-1; no clear D gene. The CDR3 extends over 15 amino acids. Looked up from germline, CDR1 is SGDLS and CDR2 is YYNGEE. V lost 0 bases, J lost 1 base, and 10 bases lay in between.

The chain joins TRBV19 to TRBJ2-4; the D gene is possibly TRBD2 (5 bases). The V gene lost 5 bases and the J gene lost 5 bases, with 10 bases spanning the gap. The CDR3 spans 13 residues. The germline V gene encodes CDR1 LNHDA and CDR2 SQIVND (reference sequence). The CDR3 DNA sequence: TGTGCCAGTAGTGGCATCGGGGAAAACATTCAGTACTTC. This sequence encodes CASSGIGENIQYF.

The CDR3: CASSLAGFSYNEQFF. CDR3 sequence (DNA): TGTGCCAGCAGCTTAGCAGGATTCTCCTACAATGAGCAGTTCTTC. The chain combines TRBV11-2 with TRBJ2-1; D unclear. Trimming took off 1 base at V and 0 bases at J, with 7 bases between the two ends. The CDR3 is 15 residues long. Germline values: CDR1 SGHAT, CDR2 FQNNGV.

The V call is TRBV18, the J call TRBJ2-6; possible D gene TRBD1, 5 bases. Germline V gene sequence: CDR1 KGHSH, CDR2 LQKENI. Trimming cost V 3 bases and J 0 bases, with 15 bases left between them. The CDR3 is 18 amino acids. This chain's CDR3 is CASSPYFRQSSGANVLTF. The CDR3 DNA reads TGTGCCAGCTCACCTTACTTTAGACAGTCCTCTGGGGCCAACGTCCTGACTTTC.

V and J are TRBV11-2 and TRBJ2-1; unclear D gene. This CDR3 spans 13 amino acids. Trimming took off 1 base at V and 1 base at J, with 2 bases between the two ends. CDR1 is SGHAT, CDR2 FQNNGV, per germline. CDR3 loop: CASSLGSYNEQFF. The CDR3, as DNA: TGTGCCAGCAGCTTAGGGTCCTACAATGAGCAGTTCTTC.

V usage is TRBV6-1 and J usage is TRBJ2-7; D uncertain. V was shortened by 5 bases and J by 0 bases, with 14 bases between the two germline ends. Germline V CDR1 and CDR2: MNHNS, SASEGT. This CDR3 spans 15 amino acids. As DNA, the CDR3 is TGTGCCAGCAGTTGGGGTAACAACCCCTCCTACGAGCAGTACTTC. The encoded protein is CASSWGNNPSYEQYF.

The rearrangement links TRBV5-4 to TRBJ1-2, with D possibly TRBD1 on 5 matching bases. V lost 0 bases and J 8 bases, leaving 17 bases between the germline ends. Germline V gene data show CDR1 as SGHNT and CDR2 as YYREEE (reference sequence). The length of the CDR3 is 15 residues. The CDR3 DNA follows: TGTGCCAGCAGCTTGGCAGGGACCCGACTAGGAGGCTACACCTTC. It codes for CASSLAGTRLGGYTF. The whole variable domain, filled in from reference TRBV5-4 and TRBJ1-2, reads ETGVTQSPTHLIKTRGQQVTLRCSSQSGHNTVSWYQQALGQGPQFIFQYYREEENGRGNFPPRFSGLQFPNYSSELNVNALELDDSALYLCASSLAGTRLGGYTFGSGTRLTVV.

This chain uses TRBV25-1 with TRBJ1-1; 7 bases agree with TRBD1. This CDR3 has 14 amino acids. CDR1 and CDR2 from the germline V gene are MGHDK and SYGVNS. V trimming: 4 bases; J trimming: 4 bases; junction bases outside the gene matches: 6. Written as DNA, the CDR3 is TGTGCCAGCAGTGCCTCCGGGACAGTCACTGAAGCTTTCTTT. Translating it yields CASSASGTVTEAFF.